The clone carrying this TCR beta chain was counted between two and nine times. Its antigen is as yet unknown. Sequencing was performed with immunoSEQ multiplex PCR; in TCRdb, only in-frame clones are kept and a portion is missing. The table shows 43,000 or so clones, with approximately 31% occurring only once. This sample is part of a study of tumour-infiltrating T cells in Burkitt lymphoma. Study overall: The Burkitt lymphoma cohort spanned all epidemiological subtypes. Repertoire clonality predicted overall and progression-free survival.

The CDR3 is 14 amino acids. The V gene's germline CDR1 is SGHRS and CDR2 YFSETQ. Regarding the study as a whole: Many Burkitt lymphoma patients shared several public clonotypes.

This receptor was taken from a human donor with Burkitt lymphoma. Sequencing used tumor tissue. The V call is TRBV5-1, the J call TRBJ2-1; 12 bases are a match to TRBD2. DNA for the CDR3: TGCGGGACCCGACTAGCGGGGGACTACAATGAGCAGTTCTTC. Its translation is CGTRLAGDYNEQFF.